A selection of T cell receptor beta chains follows, all from one sample in a study of beta chain features in type 1 diabetes. Repertoires were generated with immunoSEQ multiplex PCR, while TCRdb's copy carries only in-frame clones and drops some. Of over 500,000 clones listed, around 15% are singletons. The sequencing sample was made of naive CD4+ T cells from blood. These receptors were collected from a man aged 18 to 29 in good health. The CDR3 runs from the conserved cysteine through the conserved F or W. The order of the fields is clone size, V gene, D gene, J gene, CDR3 protein, CDR3 DNA. A D gene is named only where the DNA matches it firmly. Clone size is stated in some rows and not others, as once, few, many or a class when expanded.

>NA|TRBV13|TRBD2|TRBJ2-3
CASSLGGGRATQYF
TGTGCCAGCAGCTTAGGGGGCGGGAGAGCTACGCAGTATTTT
>NA|TRBV28|TRBD1|TRBJ2-7
CASSTRQGAYEQYF
TGTGCCAGCAGTACCCGACAGGGGGCCTACGAGCAGTACTTC
>NA|TRBV15|TRBD2|TRBJ2-1
CATSRRAGGNRYNEQFF
TGTGCCACCAGCAGACGGGCGGGAGGTAATAGGTACAATGAGCAGTTCTTC
>NA|TRBV5-1|NA|TRBJ1-1
CASSAGLEAFF
TGCGCCAGCAGCGCGGGGCTTGAAGCTTTCTTT
>NA|TRBV9|NA|TRBJ2-5
CASSLSGYQETQYF
TGTGCCAGCAGCCTAAGCGGCTACCAAGAGACCCAGTACTTC
>NA|TRBV28|NA|TRBJ1-4
CASGTGKLFF
TGTGCCAGCGGTACGGGAAAACTGTTTTTT
>few|TRBV7-9|NA|TRBJ2-7
CASSSPNIPYEQYF
TGTGCCAGCAGCTCCCCAAATATTCCCTACGAGCAGTACTTC
>few|TRBV9|NA|TRBJ2-1
CASSVSLGKALNEQFF
TGTGCCAGCAGCGTATCCCTGGGTAAGGCCCTCAATGAGCAGTTCTTC
>many|TRBV28|NA|TRBJ1-1
CASILNTEAFF
TGTGCCAGCATCCTGAACACTGAAGCTTTCTTT
>NA|TRBV5-1|TRBD1|TRBJ1-6
CASSLGQGGNSPLHF
TGCGCCAGCAGCTTGGGACAGGGAGGTAATTCACCCCTCCACTTT
>NA|TRBV30|NA|TRBJ2-5
CAWSGGTGARETQYF
TGTGCCTGGAGTGGCGGGACGGGGGCGCGGGAGACCCAGTACTTC
>few|TRBV11-2|TRBD2|TRBJ2-4
CASSPLSGGTNIQYF
TGTGCCAGCAGCCCCCTCAGCGGGGGGACAAACATTCAGTACTTC
>NA|TRBV30|NA|TRBJ2-5
CAWREDSALTETQYF
TGTGCCTGGAGGGAGGACAGTGCCTTAACGGAGACCCAGTACTTC
>few|TRBV25-1|NA|TRBJ2-2
CASSEWWGTGELFF
TGTGCCAGCAGTGAATGGTGGGGTACCGGGGAGCTGTTTTTT
>few|TRBV19|NA|TRBJ2-3
CASSRTTERQYF
TGTGCCAGTAGCCGGACTACCGAGAGGCAGTATTTT
>NA|TRBV7-2|TRBD1|TRBJ2-6
CASSAPDRGVNVLTF
TGTGCCAGCAGCGCCCCAGACAGGGGGGTCAACGTCCTGACTTTC
>few|TRBV29-1|TRBD1|TRBJ2-7
CSVAPLGQGVNEQYF
TGCAGCGTTGCTCCCCTCGGACAGGGGGTCAACGAGCAGTACTTC
>few|TRBV19|NA|TRBJ2-4
CASTGFSKNIQYF
TGTGCCAGTACGGGTTTCTCCAAAAACATTCAGTACTTC
>NA|TRBV19|NA|TRBJ1-2
CASSTTHRTLYGYTF
TGTGCCAGTAGTACTACACACCGAACCCTCTATGGCTACACCTTC
>NA|TRBV28|TRBD2|TRBJ2-7
CASSSHGRALGGLYEQYF
TGTGCCAGCAGTTCACACGGGAGGGCCCTCGGGGGCCTCTACGAGCAGTACTTC
>few|TRBV5-1|NA|TRBJ2-2
CASKQGSNTGELFF
TGCGCCAGCAAGCAGGGTTCGAACACCGGGGAGCTGTTTTTT
>NA|TRBV6-1|NA|TRBJ2-5
CASTGSRETQYF
TGTGCCAGCACAGGGAGTCGAGAGACCCAGTACTTC
>NA|TRBV7-9|NA|TRBJ2-1
CASSATGAGEREQFF
TGTGCCAGCAGCGCAACAGGGGCGGGAGAAAGGGAGCAGTTCTTC
>NA|TRBV19|TRBD1|TRBJ2-2
CASRRTFGTVLTGELFF
TGTGCCAGTCGTCGCACCTTCGGGACAGTGCTCACCGGGGAGCTGTTTTTT
>NA|TRBV5-4|TRBD1|TRBJ2-7
CASSPPGQNYEQYF
TGTGCCAGCTCGCCCCCGGGACAGAACTACGAGCAGTACTTC
>NA|TRBV6-6|NA|TRBJ1-1
CASSYAGNLNTEAFF
TGTGCCAGCAGTTATGCAGGGAACTTGAACACTGAAGCTTTCTTT
>few|TRBV21-1|NA|TRBJ1-1
CASTPDSINTEAFF
TGTGCCAGCACCCCTGACTCGATTAACACTGAAGCTTTCTTT
>NA|TRBV5-1|NA|TRBJ2-3
CASSLGERAGTDTQYF
TGCGCCAGCAGCTTGGGCGAGCGGGCCGGCACAGATACGCAGTATTTT
>NA|TRBV5-1|NA|TRBJ1-6
CASSLSLNSPLHF
TGCGCCAGCAGCTTGAGCCTTAATTCACCCCTCCACTTT
>NA|TRBV7-2|NA|TRBJ2-7
CASSRTYEQYF
TGTGCCAGCAGTAGGACCTACGAGCAGTACTTC
>NA|TRBV2|TRBD1|TRBJ1-5
CASSGLQGVNQPQHF
TGTGCCAGCAGTGGACTCCAGGGGGTCAATCAGCCCCAGCATTTT
>NA|TRBV6-1|TRBD1|TRBJ1-2
CASRVGTVYGYTF
TGTGCCAGCAGGGTAGGGACAGTCTATGGCTACACCTTC
>few|TRBV6-4|TRBD1|TRBJ2-5
CASSEGRGIGETQYF
TGTGCCAGCAGTGAAGGCAGGGGGATTGGAGAGACCCAGTACTTC
>NA|TRBV18|TRBD1|TRBJ2-7
CASSPSVGADRTGSAYF
TGTGCCAGCTCACCATCAGTGGGGGCGGACAGGACTGGGAGTGCGTACTTC
>NA|TRBV7-2|NA|TRBJ2-7
CASSFDRSSYEQYF
TGTGCCAGCAGCTTCGACAGGTCATCCTACGAGCAGTACTTC
>NA|TRBV9|NA|TRBJ2-7
CASSVADSAYEQYF
TGTGCCAGCAGCGTAGCTGATTCGGCCTACGAGCAGTACTTC
>few|TRBV27|NA|TRBJ2-3
CASSLVDRRTDTQYF
TGTGCCAGCAGTTTGGTGGACAGACGCACAGATACGCAGTATTTT
>NA|TRBV18|TRBD1|TRBJ2-7
CASSPDRDEQYF
TGTGCCAGCTCACCCGACAGGGACGAGCAGTACTTC
>few|TRBV7-9|NA|TRBJ1-1
CASSLAGQLGTEAFF
TGTGCCAGCAGCTTAGCCGGACAGCTGGGCACTGAAGCTTTCTTT
>NA|TRBV15|NA|TRBJ2-2
CATSNNLGLAGELFF
TGTGCCACCAGCAATAACCTAGGATTAGCCGGGGAGCTGTTTTTT
>NA|TRBV2|TRBD1|TRBJ1-2
CASSGQGGYGYTF
TGTGCCAGCAGTGGACAGGGCGGCTATGGCTACACCTTC
>few|TRBV7-9|TRBD1|TRBJ2-7
CASRARTGGAYEQYF
TGTGCCAGCAGAGCCCGGACAGGTGGGGCCTACGAGCAGTACTTC
>few|TRBV27|TRBD1|TRBJ1-1
CASSLRQGEAFGTEAFF
TGTGCCAGCAGTTTACGGCAGGGGGAGGCCTTTGGAACTGAAGCTTTCTTT
>few|TRBV28|TRBD1|TRBJ1-5
CASRIPGGPQPQHF
TGTGCCAGCCGGATCCCAGGGGGGCCACAGCCCCAGCATTTT
>few|TRBV7-9|TRBD2|TRBJ2-1
CASSRPGLVGNEQFF
TGTGCCAGCAGCCGACCGGGACTAGTTGGCAATGAGCAGTTCTTC